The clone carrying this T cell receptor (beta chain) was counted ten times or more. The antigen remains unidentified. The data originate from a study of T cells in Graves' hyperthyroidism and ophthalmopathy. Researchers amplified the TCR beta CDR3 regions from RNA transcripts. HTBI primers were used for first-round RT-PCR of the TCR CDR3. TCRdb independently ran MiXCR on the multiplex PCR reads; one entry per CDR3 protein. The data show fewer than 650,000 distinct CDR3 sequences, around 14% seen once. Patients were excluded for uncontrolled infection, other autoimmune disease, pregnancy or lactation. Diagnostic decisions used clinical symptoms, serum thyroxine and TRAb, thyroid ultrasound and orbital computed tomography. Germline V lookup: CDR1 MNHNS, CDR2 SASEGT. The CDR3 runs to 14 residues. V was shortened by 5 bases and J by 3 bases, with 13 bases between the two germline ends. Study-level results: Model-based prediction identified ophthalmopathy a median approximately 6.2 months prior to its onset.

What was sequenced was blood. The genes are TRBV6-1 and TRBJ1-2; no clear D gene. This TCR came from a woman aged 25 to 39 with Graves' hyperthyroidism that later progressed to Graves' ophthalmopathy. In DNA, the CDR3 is TGTGCCAGCAGTTTTCACCCGGTTCACTATGGCTACACCTTC. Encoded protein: CASSFHPVHYGYTF.